Reported below is one T cell receptor (beta chain). Its antigen is undetermined. The germline V and J ends were trimmed by 6 bases and 7 bases, with 25 bases remaining between them. Germline loops: CDR1 SQVTM, CDR2 ANQGSEA. The CDR3 spans 15 residues. The data derive from a study of identical twins. Points from the study as a whole: Without tracking the same donors, conclusions rested on cross-sectional statistical analysis.

TCRdb used MiXCR to reprocess the 5' RACE reads, holding one entry per CDR3 protein. The sample has 550,000 to 800,000 distinct CDR3 sequences; just over 7% are singletons. This same sample was also taken into another study, of yellow fever vaccine responses in identical twins.

The V and J genes are TRBV29-1 and TRBJ2-7; no firm D call. The receptor was derived from a woman between 18 and 29 years old in good health. The specimen sequenced was PBMCs. The CDR3 loop reads CSVESSLPGLGEQYF. In DNA, the CDR3 is TGCAGCGTGGAATCATCCCTACCCGGCCTTGGGGAGCAGTACTTC.